The TCR beta chain described here comes from a study of sequential checkpoint blockade in melanoma. Some clones are missing from TCRdb's copy, which holds only in-frame ones; the method was immunoSEQ multiplex PCR. Of 15,000 to 20,000 clones listed, around 74% are singletons. Treatment here: randomized to nivolumab then ipilimumab (arm A) or the reverse (arm B). This clone occurred a few times. The CDR3 runs to 14 residues. CDR1 is MRHNA, CDR2 SNTAGT, per germline. V was cut by 2 bases and J by 3 bases, with 7 bases left in between. The sample consisted of CD8+ T cells sorted from blood (inferred from file names), taken from a patient given nivolumab and ipilimumab in sequence. V and J are TRBV6-4 and TRBJ2-2; no definite D call. The receptor was derived from a human donor with melanoma. CDR3 bases: TGTGCCAGCAGTGACCCTTCAGACACCGGGGAGCTGTTTTTT. Its protein product is CASSDPSDTGELFF.